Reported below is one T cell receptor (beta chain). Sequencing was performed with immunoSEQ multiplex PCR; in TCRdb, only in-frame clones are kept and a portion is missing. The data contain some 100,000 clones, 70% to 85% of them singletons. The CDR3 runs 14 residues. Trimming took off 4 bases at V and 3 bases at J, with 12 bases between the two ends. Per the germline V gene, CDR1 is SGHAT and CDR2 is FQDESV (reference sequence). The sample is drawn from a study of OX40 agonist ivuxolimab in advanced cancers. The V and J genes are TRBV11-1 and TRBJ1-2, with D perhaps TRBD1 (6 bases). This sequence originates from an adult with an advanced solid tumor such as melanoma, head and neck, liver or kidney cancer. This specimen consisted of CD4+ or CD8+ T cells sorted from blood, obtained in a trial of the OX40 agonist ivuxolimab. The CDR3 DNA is TGTGCCAGCAGCTCCGACAGGAGCGACTATGGCTACACCTTC. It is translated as CASSSDRSDYGYTF.